The following is a T cell receptor (beta chain) sequence with its context. Its cognate antigen is unknown. The record originates from a study of early T cells in non-severe SARS-CoV-2 infection. Overall study: Bulk RNA from unsorted whole blood was sequenced; chains were unpaired.

Researchers attached unique molecular identifiers to individual cDNA molecules. In TCRdb, the 5' RACE reads were re-called with MiXCR into one record per CDR3 protein. Of 60,000 or so distinct CDR3 sequences in the sample, 7.5% to 9% were seen once. The study, taken as a whole, reports: Comparison of clonotypes with VDJdb favored anti-spike CD8 responses while missing private and CD4 specificities.

This specimen consisted of whole blood, obtained at baseline. This TCR was recovered from an adult who was a healthcare worker with PCR-confirmed SARS-CoV-2 infection or an uninfected control (not recorded which).

CDR3 in DNA: TGTGCCAGCAGCGCTATGGCCGGGGAGCTGTTTTTT. It codes for CASSAMAGELFF. This rearrangement joins TRBV12-3 or TRBV12-4 to TRBJ2-2; D is unresolved. The CDR3 is 12 residues long. V lost 6 bases, J lost 6 bases, and 8 bases lay in between.